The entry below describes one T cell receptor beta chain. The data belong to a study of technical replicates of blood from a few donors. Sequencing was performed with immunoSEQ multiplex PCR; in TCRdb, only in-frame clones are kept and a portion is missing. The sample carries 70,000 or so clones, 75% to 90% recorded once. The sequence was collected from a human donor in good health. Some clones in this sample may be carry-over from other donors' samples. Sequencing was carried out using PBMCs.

CDR3: CASGPTRAGGENYNEQYF. The CDR3 DNA follows: TGTGCCAGCGGTCCTACCCGGGCGGGGGGGGAGAACTATAACGAGCAGTACTTC. The rearrangement uses TRBV21-1 and TRBJ2-7; the table's TRBD2 call for D was not verified on the DNA. TRBV21-1 is shown as a pseudogene. The CDR3 loop spans 18 amino acids.